This T cell receptor (beta chain) appears in the sequencing data of a study of T-cell memory formation after mild COVID-19. Study-wide points: A balance of CD4 and CD8 characterized clones contracting day 15 to 85, whereas later expanders leaned CD4+.

This clonotype was seen a few times. The antigen is unknown. TCRdb reprocessed the 5' RACE reads with MiXCR, giving one entry per CDR3 protein. The sample holds over 70,000 distinct CDR3 sequences, approximately 16% seen once. The receptor's source is a man aged 18 to 30 who had mild COVID-19 (a few samples of this study predate the infection). Cell type and time point are not known. Specimen: PBMCs or a T cell subset sorted from them (not recorded which).

CDR3: CASSSLVASGANVLTF. The CDR3 DNA sequence: TGTGCCAGCAGTTCACTCGTGGCCTCTGGGGCCAACGTCCTGACTTTC. The chain combines TRBV12-3 or TRBV12-4 with TRBJ2-6; D is ambiguous. With 4 bases removed from V and 0 bases from J, the gap between germline ends came to 10 bases. This CDR3 has 16 residues.